This T cell receptor beta chain emerged from a study of CD8+ T cells in alopecia areata. CDR1 is SQVTM, CDR2 ANQGSEA, per germline. J was trimmed by 4 bases and V by 4 bases; bases with no gene match: 6. This CDR3 is 14 amino acids long. Sequencing used cDNA as its template, made by extracting RNA and reverse transcribing it. The table came from immunoSEQ multiplex PCR; TCRdb's copy has only in-frame clones and leaves some out. The sample carries under 250,000 clones, just over 55% recorded once. Cell sorting was applied to PBMCs, and CD4+ and CD8+ T cells were collected. This clone was observed a handful of times.

The V and J genes are TRBV29-1 and TRBJ2-2, with TRBD1 matching 7 bases. Sequencing was performed on CD8+ T cells sorted from blood. This clonotype originated in a human donor in good health. CDR3 in DNA: TGCAGCGTTGGGGACAGCTGGTCCACCGGGGAGCTGTTTTTT. Protein: CSVGDSWSTGELFF.